The sequence of this TCR beta chain was determined in a study of cytomegalovirus exposure and HLA in healthy donors. CDR3 length equals 16 residues. With V trimmed by 2 bases and J by 1 base, 3 bases remained unmatched. The germline V gene has CDR1 SGHRS and CDR2 YFSETQ. About this clone: The target antigen is unknown. The sample has other DNA sequences that encode this CDR3 too.

General study points: The authors later found most CMV-associated TCR beta chains appeared HLA-restricted. It was shown in a later analysis that HLA-associated TCR beta chains were more clonally expanded than other, equally common chains.

The PCR contained 60 Vbeta and 13 Jbeta primers. Generated by immunoSEQ multiplex PCR, the TCRdb table keeps only in-frame clones and is missing some. The repertoire includes about 250,000 clones, more than 75% of them detected once, and 0.24% sits in the top ten. The chain recombines TRBV5-1 with TRBJ2-3, with 11 bases matching TRBD2. The TCR comes from a girl aged 2 to 9 in good health and CMV-seronegative. Sequenced input: PBMCs. This chain's CDR3 is CASSLVLAGGTDTQYF. As DNA, the CDR3 is TGCGCCAGCAGCTTAGTACTAGCGGGGGGCACAGATACGCAGTATTTT.